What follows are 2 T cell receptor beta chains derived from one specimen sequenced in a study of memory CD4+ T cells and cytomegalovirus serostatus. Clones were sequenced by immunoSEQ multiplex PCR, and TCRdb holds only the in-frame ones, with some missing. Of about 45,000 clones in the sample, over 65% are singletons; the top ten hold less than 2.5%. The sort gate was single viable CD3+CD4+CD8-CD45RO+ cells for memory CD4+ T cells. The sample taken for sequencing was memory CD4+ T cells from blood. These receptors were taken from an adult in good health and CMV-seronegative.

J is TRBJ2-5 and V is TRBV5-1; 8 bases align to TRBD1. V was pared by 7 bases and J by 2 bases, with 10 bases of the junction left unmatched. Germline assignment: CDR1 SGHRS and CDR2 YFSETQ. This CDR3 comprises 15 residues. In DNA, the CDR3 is TGCGCCAGCGCGAAAACGGGACAGGCACAAGAGACCCAGTACTTC. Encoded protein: CASAKTGQAQETQYF.

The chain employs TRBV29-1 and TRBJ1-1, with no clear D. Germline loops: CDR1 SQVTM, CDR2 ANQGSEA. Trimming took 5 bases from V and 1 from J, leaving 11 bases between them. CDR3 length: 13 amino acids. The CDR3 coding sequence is TGCAGCGTTAGGAAGGACCCGAACACTGAAGCTTTCTTT. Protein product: CSVRKDPNTEAFF.